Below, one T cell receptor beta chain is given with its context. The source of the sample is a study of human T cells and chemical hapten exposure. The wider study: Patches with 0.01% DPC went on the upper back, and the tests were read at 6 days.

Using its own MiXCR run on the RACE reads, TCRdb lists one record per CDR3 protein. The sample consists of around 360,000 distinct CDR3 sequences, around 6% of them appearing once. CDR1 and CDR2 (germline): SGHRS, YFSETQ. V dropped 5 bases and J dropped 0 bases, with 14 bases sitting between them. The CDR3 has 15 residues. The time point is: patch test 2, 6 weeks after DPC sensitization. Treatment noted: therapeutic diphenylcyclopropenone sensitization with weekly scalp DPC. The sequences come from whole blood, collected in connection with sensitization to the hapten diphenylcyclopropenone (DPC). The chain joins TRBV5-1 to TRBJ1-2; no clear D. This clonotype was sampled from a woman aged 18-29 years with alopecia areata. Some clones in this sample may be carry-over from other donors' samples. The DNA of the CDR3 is TGCGCCAGCAGTGAGGCCGGGAGGGCTAACTATGGCTACACCTTC. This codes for CASSEAGRANYGYTF.